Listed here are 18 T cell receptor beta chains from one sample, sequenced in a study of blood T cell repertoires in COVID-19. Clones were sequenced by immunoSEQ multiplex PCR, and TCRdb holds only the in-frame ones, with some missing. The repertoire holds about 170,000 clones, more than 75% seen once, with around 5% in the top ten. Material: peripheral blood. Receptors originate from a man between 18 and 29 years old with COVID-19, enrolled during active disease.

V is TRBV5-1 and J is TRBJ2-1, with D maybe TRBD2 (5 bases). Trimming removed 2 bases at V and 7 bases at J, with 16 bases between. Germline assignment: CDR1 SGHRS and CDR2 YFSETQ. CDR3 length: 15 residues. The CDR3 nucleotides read TGCGCCAGCAGCTTCGAAACTAGTTACTGGAATGAGCAGTTCTTC. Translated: CASSFETSYWNEQFF.

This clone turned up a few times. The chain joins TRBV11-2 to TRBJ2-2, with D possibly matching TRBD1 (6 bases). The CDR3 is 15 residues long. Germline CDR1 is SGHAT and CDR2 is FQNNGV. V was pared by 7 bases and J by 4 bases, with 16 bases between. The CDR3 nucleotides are TGTGCCAGCACCCCCCGTCAAGGGGGCACCGGGGAGCTGTTTTTT. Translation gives CASTPRQGGTGELFF.

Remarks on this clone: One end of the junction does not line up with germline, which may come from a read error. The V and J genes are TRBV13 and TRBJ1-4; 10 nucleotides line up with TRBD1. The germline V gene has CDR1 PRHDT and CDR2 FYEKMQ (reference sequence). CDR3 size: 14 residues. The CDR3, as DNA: TGTGCCAGCAGCTCACGACAGGGGGCGGAAAAACTGCTTTTT. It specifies CASSSRQGAEKLLF. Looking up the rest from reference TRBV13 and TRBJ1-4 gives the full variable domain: AAGVIQSPRHLIKEKRETATLKCYPIPRHDTVYWYQQGPGQDPQFLISFYEKMQSDKGSIPDRFSAQQFSDYHSELNMSSLELGDSALYFCASSSRQGAEKLLFGSGTQLSVL.

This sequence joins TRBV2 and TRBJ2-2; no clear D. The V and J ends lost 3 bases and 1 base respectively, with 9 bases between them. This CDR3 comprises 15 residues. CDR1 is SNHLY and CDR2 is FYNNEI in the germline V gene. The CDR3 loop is CASSDWQVNTGELFF. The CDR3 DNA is TGTGCCAGCAGTGACTGGCAGGTGAACACCGGGGAGCTGTTTTTT.

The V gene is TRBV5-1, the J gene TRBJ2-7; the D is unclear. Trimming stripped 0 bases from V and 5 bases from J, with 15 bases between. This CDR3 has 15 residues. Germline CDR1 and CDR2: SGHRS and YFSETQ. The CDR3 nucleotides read TGCGCCAGCAGCTTGGAGGCCGCCCGGAGAGACGAGCAGTACTTC. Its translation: CASSLEAARRDEQYF.

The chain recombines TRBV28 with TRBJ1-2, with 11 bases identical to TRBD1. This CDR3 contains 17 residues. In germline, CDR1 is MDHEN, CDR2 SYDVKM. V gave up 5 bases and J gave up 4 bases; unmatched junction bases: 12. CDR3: CASSTGQGARGGYGYTF. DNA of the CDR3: TGTGCCAGCAGTACCGGACAGGGGGCGAGAGGGGGCTATGGCTACACCTTC.

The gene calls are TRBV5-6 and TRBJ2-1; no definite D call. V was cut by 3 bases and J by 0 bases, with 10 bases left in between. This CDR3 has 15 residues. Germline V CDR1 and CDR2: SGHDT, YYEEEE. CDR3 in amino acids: CASSSGESSYNEQFF. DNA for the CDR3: TGTGCCAGCAGCTCAGGCGAAAGCTCCTACAATGAGCAGTTCTTC. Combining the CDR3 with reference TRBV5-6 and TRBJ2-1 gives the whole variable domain DAGVTQSPTHLIKTRGQQVTLRCSPKSGHDTVSWYQQALGQGPQFIFQYYEEEERQRGNFPDRFSGHQFPNYSSELNVNALLLGDSALYLCASSSGESSYNEQFFGPGTRLTVL.

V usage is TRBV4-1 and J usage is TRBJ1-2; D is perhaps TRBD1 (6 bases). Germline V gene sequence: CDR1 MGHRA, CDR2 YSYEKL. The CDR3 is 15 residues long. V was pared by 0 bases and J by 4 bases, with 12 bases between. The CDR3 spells CASSQEQGRAYGYTF. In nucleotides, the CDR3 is TGCGCCAGCAGCCAAGAACAGGGCAGGGCCTATGGCTACACCTTC.

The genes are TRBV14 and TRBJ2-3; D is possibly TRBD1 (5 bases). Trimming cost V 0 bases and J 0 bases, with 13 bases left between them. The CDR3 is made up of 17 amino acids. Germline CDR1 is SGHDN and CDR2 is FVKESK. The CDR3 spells CASSQDWAGHSTDTQYF. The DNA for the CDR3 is TGTGCCAGCAGCCAAGATTGGGCCGGACATAGCACAGATACGCAGTATTTT.

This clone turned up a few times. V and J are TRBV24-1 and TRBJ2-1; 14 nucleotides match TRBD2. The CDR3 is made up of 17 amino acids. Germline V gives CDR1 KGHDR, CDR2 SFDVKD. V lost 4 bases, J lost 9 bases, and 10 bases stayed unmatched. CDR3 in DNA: TGTGCCACCAGTGACCCCGCGACTAGCGGGAGGGGGGGTGAGCAGTTCTTC. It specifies CATSDPATSGRGGEQFF.

Written as DNA, the CDR3 is TGTGCCAGCAGCCAAGACGAGACTACCAACAATGAGCAGTTCTTC. This sequence encodes CASSQDETTNNEQFF. The chain carries TRBV4-2 and TRBJ2-1, with D maybe TRBD2 (5 bases). This CDR3 region has 15 residues. From germline, CDR1 is LGHNA and CDR2 YNFKEQ. Trimming left V 0 bases short and J 5 bases short, with 11 bases between.

CDR3: CASGRHGFYGYTF. The CDR3 bases are TGTGCTAGTGGACGTCACGGTTTCTATGGCTACACCTTC. The V and J genes are TRBV12-5 and TRBJ1-2; D gene ambiguous. Germline V gives CDR1 LGHNT, CDR2 FRNRAP. Trimming cost V 6 bases and J 4 bases, with 12 bases left between them. The CDR3 contains 13 residues.

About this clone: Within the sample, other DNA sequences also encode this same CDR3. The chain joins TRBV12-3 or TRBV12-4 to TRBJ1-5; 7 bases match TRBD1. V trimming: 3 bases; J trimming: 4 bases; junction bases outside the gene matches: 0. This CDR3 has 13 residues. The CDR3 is CASSLGQNQPQHF. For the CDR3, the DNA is TGTGCCAGCAGTTTGGGACAGAATCAGCCCCAGCATTTT.

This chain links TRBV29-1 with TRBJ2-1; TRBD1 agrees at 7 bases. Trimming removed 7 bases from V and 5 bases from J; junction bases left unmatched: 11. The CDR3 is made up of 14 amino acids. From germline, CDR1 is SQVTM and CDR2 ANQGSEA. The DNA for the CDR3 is TGCAGCGCTCACCGACAGGGTCGGGACAATGAGCAGTTCTTC. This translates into CSAHRQGRDNEQFF.

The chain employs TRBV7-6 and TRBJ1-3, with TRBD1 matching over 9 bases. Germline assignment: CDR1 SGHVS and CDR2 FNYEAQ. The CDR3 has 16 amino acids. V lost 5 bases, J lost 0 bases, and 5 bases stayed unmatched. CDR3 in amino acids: CASSAGTGHSGNTIYF. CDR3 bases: TGTGCCAGCAGCGCCGGGACAGGGCACTCTGGAAACACCATATATTTT.

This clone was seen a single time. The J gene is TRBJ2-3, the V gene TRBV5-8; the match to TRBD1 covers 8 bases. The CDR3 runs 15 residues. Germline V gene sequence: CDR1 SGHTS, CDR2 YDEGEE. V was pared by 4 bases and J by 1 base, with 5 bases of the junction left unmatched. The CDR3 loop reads CASSLGQVRTDTQYF. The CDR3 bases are TGTGCCAGCAGCCTGGGACAGGTTCGCACAGATACGCAGTATTTT. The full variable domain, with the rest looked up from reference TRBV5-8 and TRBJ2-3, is EAGVTQSPTHLIKTRGQQATLRCSPISGHTSVYWYQQALGLGLQFLLWYDEGEERNRGNFPPRFSGRQFPNYSSELNVNALELEDSALYLCASSLGQVRTDTQYFGPGTRLTVL.

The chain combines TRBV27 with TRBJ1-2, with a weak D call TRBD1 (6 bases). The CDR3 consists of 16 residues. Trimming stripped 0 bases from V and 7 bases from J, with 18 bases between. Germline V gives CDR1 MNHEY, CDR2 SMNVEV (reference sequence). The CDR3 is CASSLSRAGEIGGYTF. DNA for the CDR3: TGTGCCAGCAGTTTATCTAGGGCAGGGGAGATAGGTGGCTACACCTTC.

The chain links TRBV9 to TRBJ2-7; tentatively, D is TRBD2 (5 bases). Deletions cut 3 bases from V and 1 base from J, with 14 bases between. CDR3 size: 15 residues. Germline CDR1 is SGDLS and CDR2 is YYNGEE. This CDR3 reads CASSAFGGQSYEQYF. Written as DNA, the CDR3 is TGTGCCAGCAGCGCCTTCGGCGGGCAGTCCTACGAGCAGTACTTC.